Listed below are T cell receptor beta chains from one sample, sequenced in a study of blood T cell repertoires in COVID-19. TCRdb keeps only in-frame clones here, not all; method: immunoSEQ multiplex PCR. This sample has 150,000 to 200,000 clones, with about three quarters found just once. What was sequenced was peripheral blood. Receptor source: a man between 65 and 80 years old with acute or convalescent COVID-19. The conserved cysteine and the conserved F or W are not part of the CDR3 here.

cdr3_aa: ASQPGSNSPLH
v_call: TRBV19

cdr3_aa: ATGLAGAREQY
v_call: TRBV10-3

cdr3_aa: ASSFQGFTDTQY
v_call: TRBV7-3

cdr3_aa: ASRKIARREQF
v_call: TRBV7-2

cdr3_aa: ASSLVSEYNEQF
v_call: TRBV7-2

cdr3_aa: ASSGDGQSYEQY
v_call: TRBV7-6

cdr3_aa: ASSVTQGGGEKLF
v_call: TRBV5-1

cdr3_aa: ASSFGDRGNYGYT
v_call: TRBV5-1

cdr3_aa: SLRRGPHEQF
v_call: TRBV29-1

cdr3_aa: ASSRQGGGTDTQY
v_call: TRBV6-5

cdr3_aa: ASSQSSHSGNTIY
v_call: TRBV3-1/TRBV3-2

cdr3_aa: ASSIKGQGYGYT
v_call: TRBV5-4

cdr3_aa: ASSFSGTGTYEQY
v_call: TRBV28

cdr3_aa: ASSRGTSAYEQY
v_call: TRBV5-1

cdr3_aa: ASSQEWSPYNEQF
v_call: TRBV4-3

cdr3_aa: ASSLGQGRFEQY
v_call: TRBV11-3

cdr3_aa: ASSRQGRTEAF
v_call: TRBV5-6

cdr3_aa: ATSRQGYNSPLH
v_call: TRBV15

cdr3_aa: ASSLASTDYEQY
v_call: TRBV5-1

cdr3_aa: ASSQRGGGRYEQY
v_call: TRBV19

cdr3_aa: ASTRDRTTDTQY
v_call: TRBV5-1

cdr3_aa: ASSYKAGALNEQF
v_call: TRBV6-6

cdr3_aa: ASSLHAGPDYEQY
v_call: TRBV7-7

cdr3_aa: ASRNRTGYEQY
v_call: TRBV5-8

cdr3_aa: AWSVRTGGDEQY
v_call: TRBV30

cdr3_aa: ASSLPWSGRANEQF
v_call: TRBV7-6

cdr3_aa: ASSFPSGGDTTSKQY
v_call: TRBV7-8

cdr3_aa: ASSPTQGFSDTQY
v_call: TRBV11-3

cdr3_aa: ATSRDLRTSSQETQY
v_call: TRBV15

cdr3_aa: ASSLSGHAEETQY
v_call: TRBV5-1

cdr3_aa: ASSSAVRGMNTEAF
v_call: TRBV5-8

cdr3_aa: ASSLVPGQQETQY
v_call: TRBV6-5

cdr3_aa: ASSRDSGYEQY
v_call: TRBV12-3/TRBV12-4

cdr3_aa: ASSNGEWREVFEQF
v_call: TRBV7-9

cdr3_aa: ASNDPSGTGSSPLH
v_call: TRBV19

cdr3_aa: ASSPGAGRGGQENTQY
v_call: TRBV9

cdr3_aa: ASKRGFEETQY
v_call: TRBV19

cdr3_aa: ASSIGGATNEKLF
v_call: TRBV19

cdr3_aa: ASSPRGQGLAEAF
v_call: TRBV5-4

cdr3_aa: ASSYNPGTGMNTEAF
v_call: TRBV11-3

cdr3_aa: AWRLAGGTDTQY
v_call: TRBV30

cdr3_aa: ASSLARGLTDTQY
v_call: TRBV11-2